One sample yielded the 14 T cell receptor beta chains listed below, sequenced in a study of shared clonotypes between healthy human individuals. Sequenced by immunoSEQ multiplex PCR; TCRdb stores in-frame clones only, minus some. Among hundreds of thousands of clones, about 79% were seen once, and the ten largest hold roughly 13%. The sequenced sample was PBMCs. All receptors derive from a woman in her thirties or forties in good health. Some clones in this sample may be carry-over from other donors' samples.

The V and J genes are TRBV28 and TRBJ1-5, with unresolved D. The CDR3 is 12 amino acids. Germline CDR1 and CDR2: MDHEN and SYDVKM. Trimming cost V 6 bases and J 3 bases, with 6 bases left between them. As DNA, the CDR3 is TGTGCCAGCAGCTCCGCCAATCAGCCCCAGCATTTT. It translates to CASSSANQPQHF. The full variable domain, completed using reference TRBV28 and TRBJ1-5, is DVKVTQSSRYLVKRTGEKVFLECVQDMDHENMFWYRQDPGLGLRLIYFSYDVKMKEKGDIPEGYSVSREKKERFSLILESASTNQTSMYLCASSSANQPQHFGDGTRLSIL.

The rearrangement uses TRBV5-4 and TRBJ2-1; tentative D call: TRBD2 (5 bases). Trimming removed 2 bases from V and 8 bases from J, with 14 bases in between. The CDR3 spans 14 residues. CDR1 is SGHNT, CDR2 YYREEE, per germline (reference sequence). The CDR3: CASSFRPLVDEQFF. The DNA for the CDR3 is TGTGCCAGCAGCTTTCGTCCACTAGTGGATGAGCAGTTCTTC.

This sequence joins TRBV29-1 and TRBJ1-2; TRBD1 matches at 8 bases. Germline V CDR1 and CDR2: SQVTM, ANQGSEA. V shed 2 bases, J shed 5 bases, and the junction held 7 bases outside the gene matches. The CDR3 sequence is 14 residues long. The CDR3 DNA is TGCAGCGTTGAACCCTGGACAGGGCATTATGGCTACACCTTC. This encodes CSVEPWTGHYGYTF.

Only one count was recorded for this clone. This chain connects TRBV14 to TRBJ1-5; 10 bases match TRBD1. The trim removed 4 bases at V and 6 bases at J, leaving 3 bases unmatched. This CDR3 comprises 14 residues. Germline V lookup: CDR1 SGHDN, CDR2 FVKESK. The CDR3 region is CASSRQGAGQPQHF. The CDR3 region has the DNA TGTGCCAGCAGCCGACAGGGGGCCGGTCAGCCCCAGCATTTT.

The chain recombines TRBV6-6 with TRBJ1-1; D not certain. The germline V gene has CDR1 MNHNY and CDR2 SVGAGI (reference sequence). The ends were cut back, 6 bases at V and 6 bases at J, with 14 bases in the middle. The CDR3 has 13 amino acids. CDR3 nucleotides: TGTGCCAGCAGCCCCTTGGGTGGGGCTGAAGCTTTCTTT. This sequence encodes CASSPLGGAEAFF.

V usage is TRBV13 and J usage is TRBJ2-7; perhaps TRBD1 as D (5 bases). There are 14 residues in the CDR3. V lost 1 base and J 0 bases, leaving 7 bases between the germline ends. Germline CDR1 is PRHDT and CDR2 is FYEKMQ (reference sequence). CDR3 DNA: TGTGCCAGCAGCTTAGCCAGGGTCTCCTACGAGCAGTACTTC. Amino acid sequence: CASSLARVSYEQYF.

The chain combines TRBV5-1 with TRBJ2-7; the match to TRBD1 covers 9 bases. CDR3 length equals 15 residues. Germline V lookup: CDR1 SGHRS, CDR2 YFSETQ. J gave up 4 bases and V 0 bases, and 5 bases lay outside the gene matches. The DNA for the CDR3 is TGCGCCAGCAGCTTGGCAACCGGGACAGGGTACGAGCAGTACTTC. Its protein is CASSLATGTGYEQYF. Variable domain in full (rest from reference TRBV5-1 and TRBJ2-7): KAGVTQTPRYLIKTRGQQVTLSCSPISGHRSVSWYQQTPGQGLQFLFEYFSETQRNKGNFPGRFSGRQFSNSRSEMNVSTLELGDSALYLCASSLATGTGYEQYFGPGTRLTVT.

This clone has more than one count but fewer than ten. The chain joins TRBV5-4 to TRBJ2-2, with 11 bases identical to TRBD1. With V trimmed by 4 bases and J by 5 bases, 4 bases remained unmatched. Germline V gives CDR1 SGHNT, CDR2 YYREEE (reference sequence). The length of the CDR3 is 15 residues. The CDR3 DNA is TGTGCCAGCAGCGGACAGGGGGCTTGGACCGGGGAGCTGTTTTTT. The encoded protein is CASSGQGAWTGELFF. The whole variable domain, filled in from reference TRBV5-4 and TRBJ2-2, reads ETGVTQSPTHLIKTRGQQVTLRCSSQSGHNTVSWYQQALGQGPQFIFQYYREEENGRGNFPPRFSGLQFPNYSSELNVNALELDDSALYLCASSGQGAWTGELFFGEGSRLTVL.

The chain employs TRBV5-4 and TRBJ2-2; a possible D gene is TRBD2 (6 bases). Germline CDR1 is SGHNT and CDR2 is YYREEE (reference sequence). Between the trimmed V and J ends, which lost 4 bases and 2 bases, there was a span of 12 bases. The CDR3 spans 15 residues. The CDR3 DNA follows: TGTGCCAGCAGCCGAGGGACTTCTAACACCGGGGAGCTGTTTTTT. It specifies CASSRGTSNTGELFF.

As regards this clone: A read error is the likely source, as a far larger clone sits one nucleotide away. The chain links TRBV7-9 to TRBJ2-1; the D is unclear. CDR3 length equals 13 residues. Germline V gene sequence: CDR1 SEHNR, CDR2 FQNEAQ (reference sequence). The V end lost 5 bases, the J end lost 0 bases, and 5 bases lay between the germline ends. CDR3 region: CASSGSSYNEQFF. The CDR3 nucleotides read TGTGCCAGCAGCGGAAGCTCCTACAATGAGCAGTTCTTC.

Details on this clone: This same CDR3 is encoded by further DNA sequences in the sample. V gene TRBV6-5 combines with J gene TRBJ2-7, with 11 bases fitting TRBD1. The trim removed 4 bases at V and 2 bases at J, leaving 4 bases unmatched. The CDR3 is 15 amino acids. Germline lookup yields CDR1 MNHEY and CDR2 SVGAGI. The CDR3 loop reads CASSSPGQGAYEQYF. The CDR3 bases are TGTGCCAGCAGTTCTCCGGGACAGGGGGCCTACGAGCAGTACTTC.

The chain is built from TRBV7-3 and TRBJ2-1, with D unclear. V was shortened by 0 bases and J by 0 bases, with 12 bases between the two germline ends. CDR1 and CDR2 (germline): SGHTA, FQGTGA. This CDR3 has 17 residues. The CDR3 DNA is TGTGCCAGCAGCTTAACAGGCAGCGCCAGCTCCTACAATGAGCAGTTCTTC. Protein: CASSLTGSASSYNEQFF.

CDR3 in DNA: TGTGCCAGCAGCTTAGGGCAAACTAGCGGGAGTTTCCATGAGCAGTTCTTC. Its protein is CASSLGQTSGSFHEQFF. The chain is built from TRBV7-9 and TRBJ2-1; 11 bases align to TRBD2. Germline assignment: CDR1 SEHNR and CDR2 FQNEAQ (reference sequence). Losses at the gene ends were 1 base for V and 8 bases for J; bases not matched to a gene: 10. This CDR3 is built from 17 residues.

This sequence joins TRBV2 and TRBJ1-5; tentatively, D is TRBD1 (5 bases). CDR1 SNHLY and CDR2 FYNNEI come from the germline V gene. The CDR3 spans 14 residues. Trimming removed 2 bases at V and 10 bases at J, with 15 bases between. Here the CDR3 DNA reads TGTGCCAGCAGTGAAAGGGCGGACATTGACCCCCAGCATTTT. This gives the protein CASSERADIDPQHF.